Sequencing of this T cell receptor beta chain was carried out in a study of blood T cell repertoires in COVID-19. Assignments of participants to cohorts depended upon their own reported clinical history. CDR1 is SNHLY, CDR2 FYNNEI, per germline. The CDR3 covers 10 residues. V dropped 5 bases and J dropped 8 bases, with 6 bases sitting between them. Method: immunoSEQ multiplex PCR; TCRdb's copy keeps in-frame clones and lacks some. The repertoire holds fewer than 450,000 clones, with 90% as singletons. Input material: PBMCs or T cells enriched from blood (not recorded which). This clonotype was obtained from a man aged 18 to 30 who had recovered from COVID-19. The chain joins TRBV2 to TRBJ1-2, with D hard to call. CDR3 sequence (DNA): TGTGCCAGCAGTTCGGGGGGCTACACCTTC. Its translation is CASSSGGYTF.